This T cell receptor (beta chain) originates from a study of cytomegalovirus exposure and HLA in healthy donors. Study information: Later analysis reported that the 110 or so validation repertoires shared the platform of the roughly 700 first-cohort repertoires.

Details on this clone: What it recognizes is unknown.

Study outcomes and limitations: High specificity and sensitivity for cytomegalovirus status were reported for the classifier. Some TCR beta chains (roughly 160 of them) were listed as cytomegalovirus-associated.

The V gene's germline CDR1 is SQVTM and CDR2 ANQGSEA. The CDR3 totals 11 residues. V was trimmed by 1 base and J by 11 bases, leaving 11 bases between them. TCRdb keeps only in-frame clones here, not all; method: immunoSEQ multiplex PCR. The sample has about 150,000 clones; about 91% are singletons. V and J are TRBV29-1 and TRBJ1-1; no clear D. This sequence originates from a young woman in good health and CMV-seropositive. Sequenced sample: PBMCs. The CDR3 sequence is CSVEGPGLAFF. The DNA of the CDR3 is TGCAGCGTTGAAGGGCCAGGTCTGGCTTTCTTT.